Reported below is one TCR beta chain. Its antigen is still unknown. The table came from immunoSEQ multiplex PCR; TCRdb's copy has only in-frame clones and leaves some out. This sample has more than 1,200,000 clones; 98% occur once, and the top ten carry 0.3% to 0.45%. The record originates from a study of shared clonotypes between healthy human individuals. The study, taken as a whole, reports: A handful of donors had around 5.5% of their naive CD4 clonotypes in common.

V was trimmed by 2 bases and J by 3 bases, leaving 11 bases between them. The CDR3 is 14 amino acids. From germline, CDR1 is SNHLY and CDR2 FYNNEI. The receptor was isolated from a man aged 25-45 years in good health. This chain uses TRBV2 with TRBJ2-7; D may be TRBD1 (5 bases). The sample taken for sequencing was naive CD4+ T cells sorted from blood. The subset: CD45RA+ positively selected. The CDR3 is CASSEIATVYEQYF. The CDR3 DNA reads as TGTGCCAGCAGTGAAATTGCGACAGTCTACGAGCAGTACTTC.